Below, one TCR beta chain is given with its context. The record originates from a study of T-cell reconstitution after alpha-beta-depleted transplantation in children. TCRbeta library construction was performed incorporating unique molecular identifiers. TCRdb analysed the PCR reads with MiXCR anew, one entry per CDR3 protein. The data show approximately 510,000 distinct CDR3 sequences, around 20% seen once. Germline V CDR1 and CDR2: MGHDK, SYGVNS. This CDR3 region has 16 residues. V dropped 3 bases and J dropped 3; count of bases not matched to a gene: 7. The clonotype comes from a human donor who donated a stem cell graft to a child with acute lymphoblastic leukemia. The rearrangement uses TRBV25-1 and TRBJ2-2; TRBD1 agrees at 7 bases. The source material was PBMCs from the stem cell graft donor, sampled from the stem cell graft. The CDR3 is CASSDDRVLDTGELFF. CDR3 DNA sequence: TGTGCCAGCAGTGATGACAGGGTTCTCGACACCGGGGAGCTGTTTTTT.